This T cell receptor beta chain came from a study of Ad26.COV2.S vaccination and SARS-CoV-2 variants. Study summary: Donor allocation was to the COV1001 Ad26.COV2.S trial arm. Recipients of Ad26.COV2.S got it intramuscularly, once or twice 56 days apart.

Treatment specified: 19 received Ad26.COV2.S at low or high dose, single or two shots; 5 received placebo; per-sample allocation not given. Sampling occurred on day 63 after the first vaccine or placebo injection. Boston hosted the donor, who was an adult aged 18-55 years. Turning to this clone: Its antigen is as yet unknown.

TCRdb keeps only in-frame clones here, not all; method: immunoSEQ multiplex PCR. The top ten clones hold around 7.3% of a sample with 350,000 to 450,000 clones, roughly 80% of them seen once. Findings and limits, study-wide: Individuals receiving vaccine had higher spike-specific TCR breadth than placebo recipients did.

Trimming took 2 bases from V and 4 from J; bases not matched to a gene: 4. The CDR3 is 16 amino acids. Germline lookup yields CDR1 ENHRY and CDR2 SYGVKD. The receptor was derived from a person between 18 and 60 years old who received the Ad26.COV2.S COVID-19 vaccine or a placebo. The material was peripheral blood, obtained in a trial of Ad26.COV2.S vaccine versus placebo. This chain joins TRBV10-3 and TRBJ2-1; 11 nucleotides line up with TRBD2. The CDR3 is CAISETSGRSYNEQFF. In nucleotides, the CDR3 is TGTGCCATCAGTGAGACTAGCGGGAGATCGTACAATGAGCAGTTCTTC.